This T cell receptor (beta chain) was found in a study of T cell repertoires in cytomegalovirus infection (dated by TCRdb to 2018 to 2020). For context, the study as a whole: Alongside well-studied HLA-B-restricted epitopes, the peptide stimulations were aimed at recently identified HLA-C-restricted CMV epitopes, whose presentation resists viral immunomodulation. Donor HLA type was relevant to the analysis, as public TCR beta signatures indicated carriage of CMV infection together with the matching HLA type.

As encoded in the germline V gene, CDR1 is SGHTA while CDR2 is FQGNSA. Taken from cysteine to phenylalanine, the CDR3 has 16 residues. Only the CDR3 DNA stays, 48 bases, in frame from base 1. Trimming at the junction amounts to 5 bases on V and 0 bases on J, and the germline ends lie 14 bases apart. Explained via the paper, the treatment or condition label denotes: in vitro stimulation with specific CMV peptide epitopes to enrich CMV-specific T cells. General findings and caveats noted by the study authors: In both this cohort and an independent approximately 370-donor cohort, the cumulative frequency of public TCR beta family members distinguished carriers of CMV infection plus the relevant HLA type. The ex vivo response was dominated by HLA-C-restricted CMV-specific TCR beta clonotypes, which also provided the single most frequent clonotype in two of eight donors.

The run used an Illumina HiSeq 1500. In-frame beta chains were kept once TCRdb had trimmed the public reads at Q25 with fastp and called clones with MiXCR. CDR3 protein sequences are deduplicated, and each keeps its most common genes and DNA. The sample table contains 650,000 to 850,000 distinct CDR3 sequences; only one count was recorded for 25% to 30% of them. Roughly 14% of the sample comes from the top ten. This clonotype was detected a few times. Which antigen it targets is not known. Base qualities are missing; no much larger clone stands one base away. The chain employs TRBV7-2 and TRBJ2-1, with the D gene possibly TRBD1 or TRBD2, each one fitting 5 bases. The sequences come from cultured CD8+ T cells from PBMCs, collected from culture after CMV antigen stimulation. The origin of this receptor is a human donor in good health (CMV status not recorded). Some clones in this sample may be carry-over from other donors' samples. The DNA sequence reads TGTGCCAGCAGCATAATAACCGGGACCTCCTACAATGAGCAGTTCTTC. It encodes CASSIITGTSYNEQFF.